This TCR beta chain came from a study of blood T cell repertoires in COVID-19. Study overall: Samples of COVID-19 (acute and convalescent) were obtained from the United States, Italy and Spain. From T cells, B-cell-depleted T cells, or PBMCs came the material, which was cDNA or gDNA.

Original methodology: For nucleated cells, counts were estimated from reference gene primer amplification. Here immunoSEQ multiplex PCR was the method, and the copy in TCRdb shows in-frame clones only, minus some. The D gene and trimming were derived from the DNA, and the V and J assignments and clone size from that table. The sample records under 500,000 clones, roughly 91% being singletons. The source of this sequence is a woman aged 25 to 45 with acute or convalescent COVID-19. The sequencing sample was made of peripheral blood.

The CDR3 nucleotides are TGTGCCACCATGCGGGGGACAGGGGGCTTCGAGCAGTACTTC. Its protein product is CATMRGTGGFEQYF. The chain carries TRBV10-3 and TRBJ2-7; 12 positions agree with TRBD1. CDR1 and CDR2 (germline): ENHRY, SYGVKD. Trimming at V came to 10 bases and at J to 6 bases, leaving 10 bases not matched to a gene. The CDR3 has 14 residues.